This TCR beta chain was retrieved from a study of patients and donors after allogeneic stem cell transplantation. TCRdb re-called the RT-PCR reads with MiXCR, one entry per CDR3 protein. Here the sample spans 920,000 or so distinct CDR3 sequences, approximately 19% being singletons. This clonotype was found a few times. Between the trimmed V and J ends, which lost 4 bases and 8 bases, there was a span of 10 bases. The CDR3 extends over 12 amino acids. Germline lookup yields CDR1 MGHRA and CDR2 YSYEKL. The receptor comes from a human donor who was either an allogeneic HSCT recipient or a stem cell or donor lymphocyte infusion donor (not recorded which). It is not recorded whose cells these are; they may come from a transplant donor. This chain uses TRBV4-1 with TRBJ2-3; D is unresolved. Material: blood, either unsorted or a sorted T cell fraction (not recorded which). CDR3 sequence reads: CASSPDHVTQYF. The CDR3 nucleotides are TGCGCCAGCAGCCCGGACCACGTTACGCAGTATTTT.